Each of the 2 T cell receptor beta chains below was sequenced from the same sample in a study of T-cell reconstitution after alpha-beta-depleted transplantation in children. Preparation of the TCRbeta library was carried out with unique molecular identifiers. TCRdb itself ran the PCR reads through MiXCR, one entry per CDR3 protein. The sample carries around 600,000 distinct CDR3 sequences, about 21% recorded once. The specimen was PBMCs, mostly from graft donor cells, collected 360 days after TCRalphabeta/CD19-depleted stem cell transplant. These receptors originate from a boy under two years old who had a stem cell transplant for acute myeloid leukemia, so the T cells may come from the graft donor.

The chain carries TRBV7-2 and TRBJ2-7, with 7 bases aligning to TRBD1. The V gene's germline CDR1 is SGHTA and CDR2 FQGNSA. Trimming removed 5 bases from V and 2 bases from J; junction bases left unmatched: 6. CDR3 length: 14 amino acids. The CDR3 loop reads CASSRWQGAYEQYF. The CDR3, as DNA: TGTGCCAGCAGCCGCTGGCAGGGGGCCTACGAGCAGTACTTC.

V gene TRBV4-3 combines with J gene TRBJ2-5; maybe TRBD1 (5 bases). Germline loops: CDR1 LGHNA, CDR2 YSLEER. V dropped 0 bases and J dropped 5 bases, with 13 bases sitting between them. The CDR3 sequence is 15 residues long. The CDR3 loop reads CASSQERRGRETQYF. The CDR3 DNA reads as TGCGCCAGCAGCCAAGAGCGAAGGGGTAGGGAGACCCAGTACTTC.